In this sample, the clone carrying this T cell receptor beta chain turned up a few times. Antigen: not known. The source of the sample is a study of beta chain features in type 1 diabetes. Expressed TCRB transcripts were sequenced because the entire RNA isolate underwent reverse transcription. Libraries were prepared by immunoSEQ multiplex PCR; TCRdb keeps only in-frame clonotypes and omits some of them. The sample lists nearly 250,000 clones, less than 15% seen once, with about 0.026% in the top ten. The germline V gene encodes CDR1 SEHNR and CDR2 FQNEAQ (reference sequence). Trimming took 6 bases from V and 3 from J, leaving 18 bases between them. The CDR3 is made up of 16 amino acids. The study's findings and limits: The naive, central memory and Treg TCRB repertoires looked more alike in patients than they did in healthy donors.

Via the markers CD45RO/CCR7/CD25/CD127/CD95/CD27, stem cell-like memory, regulatory, central memory and naive CD4+ cells were sorted. Sequenced sample: naive CD4+ T cells from blood. V gene TRBV7-9 combines with J gene TRBJ2-1; perhaps TRBD2 as D (5 bases). The receptor was derived from a middle-aged woman in good health. The CDR3: CASSLDSGQNYNEQFF. The CDR3 region has the DNA TGTGCCAGCAGTCTGGACTCTGGGCAGAACTACAATGAGCAGTTCTTC. Full variable domain (missing parts from reference TRBV7-9 and TRBJ2-1): DTGVSQNPRHKITKRGQNVTFRCDPISEHNRLYWYRQTLGQGPEFLTYFQNEAQLEKSRLLSDRFSAERPKGSFSTLEIQRTEQGDSAMYLCASSLDSGQNYNEQFFGPGTRLTVL.